The source of this T cell receptor (beta chain) is a study of T cell responses to AZD1222 COVID-19 vaccine. Study findings and constraints: Spike-specific TCR depth and breadth grew after two AZD1222 doses. Females made up more of the donors, who were largely white British, and clonal diversity may have come out too low.

This CDR3 has 12 residues. The ends were cut back, 2 bases at V and 8 bases at J, with 9 bases in the middle. Germline-derived CDR1 and CDR2 are MDHEN and SYDVKM. About this clone: What it binds is unknown.

Assay: immunoSEQ multiplex PCR; the TCRdb copy retains only in-frame clones and omits some. Of 150,000 to 200,000 clones listed, around 92% were seen once; the top ten hold 9.2%. This receptor was identified in an adult in good health. Material: peripheral blood, obtained on day 0 of AZD1222 vaccination. The J gene is TRBJ1-1, the V gene TRBV28; D remains ambiguous. CDR3 nucleotides: TGTGCCAGCAGTTTAGGGGTCAGGGAAGCTTTCTTT. Translating it yields CASSLGVREAFF.